The clone carrying this TCR delta chain rates as large. TCRdb re-processed the reads via CATT. The table has fewer than 5,000 delta-chain clones, about 39% seen once; the top ten hold 13% to 15%. The sample is drawn from a study of gamma-delta chains in newborns, infants, children. CDR1 TVYSNPD and CDR2 GDNSRS come from the germline V gene (reference sequence). Trimming removed 2 bases from V and 4 bases from J; junction bases left unmatched: 10. The CDR3 spans 14 residues. The source material was blood. The genes are TRDV3 and TRDJ1; 7 bases align to TRDD3. The sequence was obtained from a child who received the measles vaccine. The CDR3 sequence is CAFRDWGPRDKLIF. CDR3 sequence (DNA): TGTGCCTTTCGGGACTGGGGACCCCGCGATAAACTCATCTTT.